This T cell receptor beta chain comes out of a study of Graves' ophthalmopathy and Graves' hyperthyroidism. Study-level results: Using a 13-signature model, the authors split ophthalmopathy from stable hyperthyroidism, with roughly 90% sensitivity and around 76% specificity. In blood appeared most of the expanded thyroid clonotypes whose frequency exceeded 0.001.

This CDR3 is built from 13 residues. The ends were cut back, 5 bases at V and 3 bases at J, with 11 bases in the middle. Per the germline V gene, CDR1 is SEHNR and CDR2 is FQNEAQ (reference sequence). Investigators amplified TCR beta CDR3 regions from RNA transcripts. HTBI-primed first-round RT-PCR preceded second-round multiplex PCR. MiXCR, applied by TCRdb to the multiplex PCR reads, yields one record per CDR3 protein. The sample shows hundreds of thousands of distinct CDR3 sequences, around a fifth of them seen only once. This clonotype has at least ten counts. Its antigen is unidentified. The TCR sequence derives from a woman aged 50 to 65 with Graves' ophthalmopathy. This chain joins TRBV7-9 and TRBJ2-7, with D perhaps matching TRBD1 (6 bases). The sample consisted of peripheral blood. The CDR3 here is CASSRKQGYEQYF. CDR3 nucleotide sequence: TGTGCCAGCAGCCGAAAACAGGGCTACGAGCAGTACTTC.